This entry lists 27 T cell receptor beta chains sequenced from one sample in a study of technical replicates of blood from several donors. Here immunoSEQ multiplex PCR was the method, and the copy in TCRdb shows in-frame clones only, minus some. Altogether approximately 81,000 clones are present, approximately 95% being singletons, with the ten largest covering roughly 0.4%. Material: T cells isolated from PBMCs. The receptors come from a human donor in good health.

The CDR3 spells CASSLPGYTEAFF. CDR3 coding DNA: TGCGCCAGCAGCTTGCCCGGGTACACTGAAGCTTTCTTT. The chain has TRBV5-1 and TRBJ1-1; no clear D. V was clipped by 1 base and J by 3 bases, with 7 bases between them. Per germline, CDR1 SGHRS and CDR2 YFSETQ. There are 13 residues in the CDR3.

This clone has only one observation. The chain's CDR3 is CASSLASGKGQETQYF. CDR3 nucleotides: TGTGCCAGCAGCTTGGCCAGCGGGAAAGGCCAAGAGACCCAGTACTTC. The chain combines TRBV5-4 with TRBJ2-5; 7 bases are a match to TRBD2. J was trimmed by 1 base and V by 0 bases; bases with no gene match: 6. This CDR3 has 16 amino acids. Germline-derived CDR1 and CDR2 are SGHNT and YYREEE (reference sequence). The full variable domain, with the rest looked up from reference TRBV5-4 and TRBJ2-5, is ETGVTQSPTHLIKTRGQQVTLRCSSQSGHNTVSWYQQALGQGPQFIFQYYREEENGRGNFPPRFSGLQFPNYSSELNVNALELDDSALYLCASSLASGKGQETQYFGPGTRLLVL.

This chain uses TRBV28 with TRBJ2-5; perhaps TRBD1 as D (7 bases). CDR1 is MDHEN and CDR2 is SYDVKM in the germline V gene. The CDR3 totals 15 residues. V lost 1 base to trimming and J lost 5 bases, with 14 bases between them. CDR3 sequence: CASSLYRGGGETQYF. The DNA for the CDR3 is TGTGCCAGCAGTTTATACAGGGGAGGTGGTGAGACCCAGTACTTC.

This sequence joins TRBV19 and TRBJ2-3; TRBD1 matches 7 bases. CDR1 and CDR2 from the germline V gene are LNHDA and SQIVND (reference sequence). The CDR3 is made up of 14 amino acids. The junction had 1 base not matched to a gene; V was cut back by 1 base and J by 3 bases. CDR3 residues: CASSIGTGTDTQYF. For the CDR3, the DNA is TGTGCCAGTAGTATAGGGACAGGAACAGATACGCAGTATTTT.

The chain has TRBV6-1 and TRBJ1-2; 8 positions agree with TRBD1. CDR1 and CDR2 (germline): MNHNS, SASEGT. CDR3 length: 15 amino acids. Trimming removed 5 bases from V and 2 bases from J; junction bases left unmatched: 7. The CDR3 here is CASSKGQGGNYGYTF. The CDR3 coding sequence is TGTGCCAGCAGTAAAGGACAGGGTGGGAACTATGGCTACACCTTC.

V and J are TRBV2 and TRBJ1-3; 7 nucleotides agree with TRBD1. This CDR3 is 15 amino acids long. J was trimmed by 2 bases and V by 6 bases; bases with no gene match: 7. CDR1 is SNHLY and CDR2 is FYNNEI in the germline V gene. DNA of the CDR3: TGTGCCAGCAGGGGGACAGCCGCCGCTGGAAACACCATATATTTT. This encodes CASRGTAAAGNTIYF.

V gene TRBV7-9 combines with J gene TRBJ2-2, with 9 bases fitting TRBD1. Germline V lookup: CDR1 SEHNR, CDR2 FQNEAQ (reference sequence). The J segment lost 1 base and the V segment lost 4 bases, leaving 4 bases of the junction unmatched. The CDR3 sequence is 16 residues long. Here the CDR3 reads CASSYRQGENTGELFF. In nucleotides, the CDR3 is TGTGCCAGCAGCTACAGACAGGGGGAGAACACCGGGGAGCTGTTTTTT.

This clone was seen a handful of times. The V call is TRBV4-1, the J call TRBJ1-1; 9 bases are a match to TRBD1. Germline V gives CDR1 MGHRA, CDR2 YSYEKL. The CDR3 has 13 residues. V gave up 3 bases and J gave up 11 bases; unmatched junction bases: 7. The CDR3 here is CASSQGQGMYAFF. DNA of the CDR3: TGCGCCAGCAGCCAGGGACAGGGCATGTATGCTTTCTTT.

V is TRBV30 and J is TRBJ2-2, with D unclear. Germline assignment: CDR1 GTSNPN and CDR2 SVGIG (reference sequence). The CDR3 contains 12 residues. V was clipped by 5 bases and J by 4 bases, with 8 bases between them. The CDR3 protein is CAWGAFTGELFF. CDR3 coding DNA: TGTGCCTGGGGTGCTTTCACCGGGGAGCTGTTTTTT.

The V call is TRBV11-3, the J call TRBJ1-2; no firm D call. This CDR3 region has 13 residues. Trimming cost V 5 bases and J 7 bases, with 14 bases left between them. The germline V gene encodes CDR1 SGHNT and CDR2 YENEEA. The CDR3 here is CASSPTEVTGYTF. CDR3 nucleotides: TGTGCCAGCAGCCCGACTGAGGTTACTGGCTACACCTTC.

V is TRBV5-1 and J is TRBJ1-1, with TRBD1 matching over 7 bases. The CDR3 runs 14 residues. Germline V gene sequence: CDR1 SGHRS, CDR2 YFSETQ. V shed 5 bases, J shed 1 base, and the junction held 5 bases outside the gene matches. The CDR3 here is CASRRDRQNTEAFF. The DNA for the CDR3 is TGCGCCAGCAGACGGGACAGACAGAACACTGAAGCTTTCTTT. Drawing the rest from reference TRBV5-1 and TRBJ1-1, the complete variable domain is KAGVTQTPRYLIKTRGQQVTLSCSPISGHRSVSWYQQTPGQGLQFLFEYFSETQRNKGNFPGRFSGRQFSNSRSEMNVSTLELGDSALYLCASRRDRQNTEAFFGQGTRLTVV.

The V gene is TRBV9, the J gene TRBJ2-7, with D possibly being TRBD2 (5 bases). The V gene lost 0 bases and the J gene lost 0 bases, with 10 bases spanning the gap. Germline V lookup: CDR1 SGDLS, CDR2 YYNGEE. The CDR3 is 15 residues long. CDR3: CASSVAAASSYEQYF. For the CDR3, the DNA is TGTGCCAGCAGCGTAGCAGCGGCTAGCTCCTACGAGCAGTACTTC.

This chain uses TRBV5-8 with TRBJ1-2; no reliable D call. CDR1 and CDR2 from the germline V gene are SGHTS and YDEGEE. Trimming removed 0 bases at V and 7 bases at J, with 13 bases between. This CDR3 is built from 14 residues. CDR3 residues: CASSLGRVGGGYTF. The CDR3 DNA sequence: TGTGCCAGCAGCTTGGGTCGGGTCGGCGGTGGCTACACCTTC.

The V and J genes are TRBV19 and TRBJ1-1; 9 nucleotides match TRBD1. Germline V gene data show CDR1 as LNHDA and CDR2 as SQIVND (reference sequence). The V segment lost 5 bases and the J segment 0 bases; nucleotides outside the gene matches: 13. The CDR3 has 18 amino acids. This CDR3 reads CASSVGQTGGILNTEAFF. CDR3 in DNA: TGTGCCAGTAGTGTCGGTCAGACAGGGGGAATTTTGAACACTGAAGCTTTCTTT.

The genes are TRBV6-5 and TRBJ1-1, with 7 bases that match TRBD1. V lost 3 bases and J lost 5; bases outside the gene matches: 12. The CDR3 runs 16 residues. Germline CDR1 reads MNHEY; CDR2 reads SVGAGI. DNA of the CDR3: TGTGCCAGCAGTTATGAGGGGGCCCGTTTCGAAACTGAAGCTTTCTTT. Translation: CASSYEGARFETEAFF.

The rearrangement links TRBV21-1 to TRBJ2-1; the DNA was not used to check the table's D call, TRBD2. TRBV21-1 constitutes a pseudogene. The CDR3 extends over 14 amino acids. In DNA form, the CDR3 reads TGTGCCAGCAAGCGGTTCAGCTCCTACAATGAGCAGTTCTTC. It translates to CASKRFSSYNEQFF.

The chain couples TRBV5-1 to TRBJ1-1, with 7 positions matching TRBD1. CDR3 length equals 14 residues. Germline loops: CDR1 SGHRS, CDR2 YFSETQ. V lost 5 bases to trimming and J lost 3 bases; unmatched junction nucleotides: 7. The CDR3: CASSLRDSYTEAFF. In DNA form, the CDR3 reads TGCGCCAGCAGTTTAAGGGACAGCTACACTGAAGCTTTCTTT.

DNA of the CDR3: TGTGCCAGCAGCTTTGGGACAGGTAAAGACGAGCAGTACTTC. Encoded protein: CASSFGTGKDEQYF. This chain connects TRBV11-2 to TRBJ2-7; 8 nucleotides line up with TRBD1. In germline, CDR1 is SGHAT, CDR2 FQNNGV. V was pared by 3 bases and J by 5 bases, with 6 bases of the junction left unmatched. This CDR3 comprises 14 residues. The variable domain in full, completed from reference TRBV11-2 and TRBJ2-7, reads EAGVAQSPRYKIIEKRQSVAFWCNPISGHATLYWYQQILGQGPKLLIQFQNNGVVDDSQLPKDRFSAERLKGVDSTLKIQPAKLEDSAVYLCASSFGTGKDEQYFGPGTRLTVT.

CDR3 nucleotide sequence: TGTGCCAGCAGCTCCAGCTGGACAGGAACAGATACGCAGTATTTT. Its translation is CASSSSWTGTDTQYF. The V call is TRBV5-6, the J call TRBJ2-3; 7 nucleotides agree with TRBD1. Germline lookup yields CDR1 SGHDT and CDR2 YYEEEE. This CDR3 contains 15 residues. With V trimmed by 3 bases and J by 3 bases, 7 bases remained unmatched.

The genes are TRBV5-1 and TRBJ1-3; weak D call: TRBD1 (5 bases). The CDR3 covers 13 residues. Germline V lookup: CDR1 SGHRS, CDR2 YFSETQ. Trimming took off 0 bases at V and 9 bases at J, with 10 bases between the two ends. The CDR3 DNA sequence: TGCGCCAGCAGCTTGGATAGGGGAGGCACCATATATTTT. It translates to CASSLDRGGTIYF.

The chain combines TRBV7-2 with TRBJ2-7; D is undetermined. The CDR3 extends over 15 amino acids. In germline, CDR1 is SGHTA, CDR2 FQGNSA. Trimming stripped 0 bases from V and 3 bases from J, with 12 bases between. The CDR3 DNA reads TGTGCCAGCAGCTTAGCGCAGATGGCCCTCTACGAGCAGTACTTC. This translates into CASSLAQMALYEQYF.

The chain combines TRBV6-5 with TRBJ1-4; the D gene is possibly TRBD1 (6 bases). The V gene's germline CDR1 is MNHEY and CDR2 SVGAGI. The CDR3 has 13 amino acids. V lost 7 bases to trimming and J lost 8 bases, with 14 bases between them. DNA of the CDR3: TGTGCCAGCAAGGGGGTGGGGCGCGAAAAACTGTTTTTT. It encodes CASKGVGREKLFF.

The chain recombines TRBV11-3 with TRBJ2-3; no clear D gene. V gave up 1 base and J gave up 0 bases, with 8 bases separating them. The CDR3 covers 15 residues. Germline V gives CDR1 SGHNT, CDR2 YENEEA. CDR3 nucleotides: TGTGCCAGCAGCTTAGGCGAACTTAGCACAGATACGCAGTATTTT. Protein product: CASSLGELSTDTQYF.

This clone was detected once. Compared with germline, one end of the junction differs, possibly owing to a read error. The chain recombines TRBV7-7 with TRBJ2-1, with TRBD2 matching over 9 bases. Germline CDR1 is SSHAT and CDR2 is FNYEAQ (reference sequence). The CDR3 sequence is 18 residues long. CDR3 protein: CASSLGPVWREGDNEQFF. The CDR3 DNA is TGTGCTAGCAGCTTAGGCCCGGTCTGGCGGGAGGGAGACAATGAGCAGTTCTTC.

The CDR3: CASSFTSVPIADEQFF. CDR3 nucleotide sequence: TGTGCCAGCAGCTTCACTAGCGTCCCGATCGCGGATGAGCAGTTCTTC. J is TRBJ2-1 and V is TRBV5-6; TRBD2 matches 7 bases. CDR3 length: 16 amino acids. CDR1 and CDR2 from the germline V gene are SGHDT and YYEEEE. V trimming: 2 bases; J trimming: 8 bases; junction bases outside the gene matches: 13.

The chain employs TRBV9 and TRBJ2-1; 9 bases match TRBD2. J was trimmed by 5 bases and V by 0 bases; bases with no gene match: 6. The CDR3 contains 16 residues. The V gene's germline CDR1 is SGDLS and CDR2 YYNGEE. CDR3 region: CASSVGLAGSHNEQFF. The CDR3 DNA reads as TGTGCCAGCAGCGTAGGGCTAGCGGGATCCCACAATGAGCAGTTCTTC.

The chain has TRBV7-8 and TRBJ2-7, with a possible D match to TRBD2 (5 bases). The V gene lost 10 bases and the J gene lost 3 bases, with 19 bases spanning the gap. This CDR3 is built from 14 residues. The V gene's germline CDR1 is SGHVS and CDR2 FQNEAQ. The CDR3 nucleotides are TGTGCCACCATCGGGGAGAGCATTGACTACGAGCAGTACTTC. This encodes CATIGESIDYEQYF.